The next 17 T cell receptor beta chains were all read from a single sample in a study of Ad26.COV2.S vaccination and SARS-CoV-2 variants. Documented treatment: about 20 received Ad26.COV2.S at low or high dose, single or two shots; about 5 received placebo; per-sample allocation not given. At day 63 after the first vaccine or placebo injection, samples were drawn. Assay: immunoSEQ multiplex PCR; the TCRdb copy retains only in-frame clones and omits some. Among hundreds of thousands of clones listed, around 88% were seen once. The starting material was peripheral blood, obtained in a trial of Ad26.COV2.S vaccine versus placebo. The receptors here all came from a person aged 18-65 years who received the Ad26.COV2.S COVID-19 vaccine or a placebo.

The rearrangement uses TRBV4-1 and TRBJ2-1, with 7 nucleotides matching TRBD2. The ends lost 1 base at V and 5 bases at J; junction bases unmatched: 8. The CDR3 covers 16 residues. Germline lookup yields CDR1 MGHRA and CDR2 YSYEKL. Written as DNA, the CDR3 is TGCGCCAGCAGCCAAGCATCCGGGGGGACCCACAATGAGCAGTTCTTC. It codes for CASSQASGGTHNEQFF.

The chain links TRBV4-1 to TRBJ2-5; TRBD2 aligns across 9 bases. CDR1 and CDR2 (germline): MGHRA, YSYEKL. The CDR3 loop spans 14 amino acids. Trimming took 5 bases from V and 4 from J; bases not matched to a gene: 5. CDR3 DNA sequence: TGCGCCAGCAGCTGGGCGGGAGGGCGAGAGACCCAGTACTTC. Translation: CASSWAGGRETQYF.

V usage is TRBV6-6 and J usage is TRBJ2-1, with 7 bases fitting TRBD1. After removal of 5 bases from V and 9 bases from J, the junction contained 7 bases not matched to a gene. This CDR3 is built from 13 residues. Germline V gene sequence: CDR1 MNHNY, CDR2 SVGAGI (reference sequence). CDR3 bases: TGTGCCAGCAGTCTGGGACAGAGGGTTGAGCAGTTCTTC. Translating gives CASSLGQRVEQFF.

V is TRBV25-1 and J is TRBJ2-7, with 8 nucleotides matching TRBD1. Trimming cost V 2 bases and J 2 bases; bases outside gene matches: 2. Germline V CDR1 and CDR2: MGHDK, SYGVNS. The CDR3 sequence is 14 residues long. CDR3 protein: CASSEVQGAYEQYF. DNA of the CDR3: TGTGCCAGCAGTGAAGTACAGGGGGCCTACGAGCAGTACTTC.

The chain joins TRBV5-1 to TRBJ2-3; D uncertain. V lost 2 bases and J 4 bases, leaving 14 bases between the germline ends. Germline lookup yields CDR1 SGHRS and CDR2 YFSETQ. The CDR3 extends over 15 amino acids. The CDR3 DNA reads TGCGCCAGCAGCTTATCCTTACCTAGTTCAGATACGCAGTATTTT. It codes for CASSLSLPSSDTQYF.

This clone was detected only a few times. The V and J genes are TRBV7-8 and TRBJ1-3, with TRBD1 matching 7 bases. Germline CDR1 reads SGHVS; CDR2 reads FQNEAQ. This CDR3 is 16 amino acids long. The ends lost 2 bases at V and 4 bases at J; junction bases unmatched: 8. CDR3 amino acids: CASSLISGDRGNTIYF. As DNA, the CDR3 is TGTGCCAGCAGCTTAATTAGCGGGGACAGAGGAAACACCATATATTTT.

V gene TRBV6-6 combines with J gene TRBJ1-5; the D gene is possibly TRBD1 (5 bases). V lost 7 bases and J lost 6, with 16 bases in between. This CDR3 spans 14 amino acids. From germline, CDR1 is MNHNY and CDR2 SVGAGI (reference sequence). CDR3: CASTSTGLTQPQHF. CDR3 DNA sequence: TGTGCCAGCACCTCAACAGGCCTGACTCAGCCCCAGCATTTT.

The genes are TRBV7-9 and TRBJ2-7; no firm D call. The CDR3 covers 13 residues. Trimming stripped 2 bases from V and 2 bases from J, with 7 bases between. The germline CDR1 and CDR2 sequences are SEHNR and FQNEAQ (reference sequence). This chain's CDR3 is CASSLSAAYEQYF. CDR3 in DNA: TGTGCCAGCAGCTTATCCGCAGCCTACGAGCAGTACTTC.

V usage is TRBV11-2 and J usage is TRBJ1-1, with a weak D call TRBD1 (5 bases). The length of the CDR3 is 15 residues. V was pared by 1 base and J by 1 base, with 10 bases between. From germline, CDR1 is SGHAT and CDR2 FQNNGV. The CDR3 DNA reads TGTGCCAGCAGCTTAGCCTTCGGACAGAACACTGAAGCTTTCTTT. It yields the protein CASSLAFGQNTEAFF.

The J gene is TRBJ1-1, the V gene TRBV7-9; the D is unclear. The CDR3 has 13 amino acids. V lost 3 bases to trimming and J lost 7 bases, with 12 bases between them. CDR1 is SEHNR, CDR2 FQNEAQ, per germline (reference sequence). CDR3 DNA: TGTGCCAGCAGCTTCGAGGTTACCGGTGAAGCTTTCTTT. This encodes CASSFEVTGEAFF.

The V call is TRBV10-3, the J call TRBJ2-3; D remains unclear. Germline CDR1 reads ENHRY; CDR2 reads SYGVKD. V was pared by 6 bases and J by 3 bases, with 4 bases between. The CDR3 is 11 residues long. This CDR3 is CAIRETDTQYF. CDR3 coding DNA: TGTGCCATCAGGGAGACAGATACGCAGTATTTT.

The chain combines TRBV28 with TRBJ1-2, with D uncertain. CDR1 MDHEN and CDR2 SYDVKM come from the germline V gene. CDR3 size: 12 residues. V gave up 6 bases and J gave up 4 bases, with 9 bases separating them. The DNA of the CDR3 is TGTGCCAGCAGAGCAGGAGTCTATGGCTACACCTTC. It codes for CASRAGVYGYTF.

The genes are TRBV27 and TRBJ2-1; D unresolved. Trimming took off 2 bases at V and 8 bases at J, with 19 bases between the two ends. This CDR3 has 16 residues. The germline CDR1 and CDR2 sequences are MNHEY and SMNVEV (reference sequence). The CDR3 here is CASSLEASPILDEQFF. The CDR3 nucleotides read TGTGCCAGCAGTTTAGAGGCCAGCCCCATTTTGGATGAGCAGTTCTTC.

The genes are TRBV28 and TRBJ2-7; possibly TRBD2 for D (5 bases). V gave up 2 bases and J gave up 6 bases, with 14 bases separating them. Germline-derived CDR1 and CDR2 are MDHEN and SYDVKM. This CDR3 spans 14 amino acids. This CDR3 reads CASSLIEGRREQYF. In DNA, the CDR3 is TGTGCCAGCAGTTTAATTGAGGGAAGGCGCGAGCAGTACTTC.

The J gene is TRBJ2-7, the V gene TRBV29-1, with 10 bases lining up with TRBD2. Germline trimming cut 0 bases from V and 3 bases from J; bases unmatched to any gene: 2. The CDR3 extends over 14 amino acids. Looked up from germline, CDR1 is SQVTM and CDR2 is ANQGSEA. For the CDR3, the DNA is TGCAGCGTTGAAGAGGCTAGCGGGAGCTACGAGCAGTACTTC. Its translation: CSVEEASGSYEQYF.

This chain joins TRBV18 and TRBJ2-5; D perhaps matches TRBD2 (5 bases). The CDR3 runs to 14 residues. CDR1 and CDR2 (germline): KGHSH, LQKENI. V was pared by 6 bases and J by 0 bases, with 11 bases between. CDR3: CASSYSANQETQYF. The CDR3 DNA is TGTGCCAGCTCCTATAGCGCCAACCAAGAGACCCAGTACTTC.

This clone was seen at least ten times. The chain is built from TRBV7-9 and TRBJ2-3; 8 nucleotides match TRBD1. This CDR3 comprises 16 residues. The V gene end was trimmed by 5 bases and the J gene end by 4 bases; junction bases not matched to a gene: 11. Germline V gene data show CDR1 as SEHNR and CDR2 as FQNEAQ (reference sequence). The CDR3 bases are TGTGCCAGCAGCCTTATCAGGGGGCCCTTCTCAGATACGCAGTATTTT. Protein: CASSLIRGPFSDTQYF. The full variable domain, with the rest looked up from reference TRBV7-9 and TRBJ2-3, is DTGVSQNPRHKITKRGQNVTFRCDPISEHNRLYWYRQTLGQGPEFLTYFQNEAQLEKSRLLSDRFSAERPKGSFSTLEIQRTEQGDSAMYLCASSLIRGPFSDTQYFGPGTRLTVL.